Following are 19 T cell receptor beta chains from one sample sequenced in a study of blood T cell repertoires in COVID-19. The repertoire was sequenced with immunoSEQ multiplex PCR; TCRdb's copy has only in-frame clones and lacks some. The sample has under 95,000 clones, roughly 87% seen once; the top ten hold roughly 11%. The sequenced sample was peripheral blood. These TCRs come from a man between 45 and 60 years old with acute or convalescent COVID-19.

V gene TRBV5-1 combines with J gene TRBJ2-3; 7 bases align to TRBD1. The CDR3 spans 15 residues. Germline lookup yields CDR1 SGHRS and CDR2 YFSETQ. The junction had 7 bases not matched to a gene; V was cut back by 4 bases and J by 2 bases. CDR3: CASSRDRAPTDTQYF. In DNA, the CDR3 is TGCGCCAGCAGCCGAGACAGGGCGCCCACAGATACGCAGTATTTT.

The chain has TRBV5-4 and TRBJ2-5; 12 bases are shared with TRBD1. The CDR3 totals 15 residues. V lost 4 bases and J lost 4; bases outside the gene matches: 5. The germline CDR1 and CDR2 sequences are SGHNT and YYREEE (reference sequence). As DNA, the CDR3 is TGTGCCAGCAGCCCGGGACAGGGGGCACGAGAGACCCAGTACTTC. Translating gives CASSPGQGARETQYF.

J is TRBJ2-1 and V is TRBV9; 10 nucleotides line up with TRBD2. CDR3 length: 15 residues. CDR1 is SGDLS, CDR2 YYNGEE, per germline. V was pared by 4 bases and J by 2 bases, with 3 bases of the junction left unmatched. CDR3 loop: CASSPSGSAYNEQFF. DNA of the CDR3: TGTGCCAGCAGCCCTAGCGGGAGCGCCTACAATGAGCAGTTCTTC.

The chain employs TRBV19 and TRBJ2-3, with 8 bases fitting TRBD2. The germline CDR1 and CDR2 sequences are LNHDA and SQIVND (reference sequence). With 5 bases clipped from V and 5 bases from J, the junction kept 9 bases outside the gene matches. The CDR3 contains 15 residues. Written as DNA, the CDR3 is TGTGCCAGTAGTTCAAACCGGGGGGGCGAAGATACGCAGTATTTT. Amino acids: CASSSNRGGEDTQYF.

This clone appeared a few times. The chain uses TRBV5-5 and TRBJ1-5; the match to TRBD1 covers 9 bases. Germline V gene lookup returns CDR1 SGHKS and CDR2 YYEKEE (reference sequence). Trimming cost V 3 bases and J 3 bases; bases outside gene matches: 4. The CDR3 loop spans 15 amino acids. CDR3 sequence: CASSWGQGINQPQHF. The CDR3 nucleotides read TGTGCCAGCAGCTGGGGACAGGGTATCAATCAGCCCCAGCATTTT.

The chain recombines TRBV4-3 with TRBJ1-2; a possible D gene is TRBD1 (6 bases). This CDR3 comprises 16 residues. Germline CDR1 is LGHNA and CDR2 is YSLEER. V was cut by 3 bases and J by 2 bases, with 16 bases left in between. CDR3 sequence: CASSQGQRTDNYGYTF. CDR3 in DNA: TGCGCCAGCAGCCAGGGTCAGCGGACAGACAACTATGGCTACACCTTC.

With regard to this clone: This sample includes further DNA sequences coding for the same CDR3. CDR3 sequence reads: CASSIGTGGGEQYF. Here the CDR3 DNA reads TGTGCCAGCAGCATTGGGACAGGGGGCGGCGAGCAGTACTTC. The rearrangement uses TRBV5-8 and TRBJ2-7, with 12 bases identical to TRBD1. V dropped 4 bases and J dropped 6; count of bases not matched to a gene: 5. The germline CDR1 and CDR2 sequences are SGHTS and YDEGEE. CDR3 length equals 14 residues.

The J gene is TRBJ2-5, the V gene TRBV24-1; 9 positions match TRBD1. Trimming removed 9 bases from V and 2 bases from J; junction bases left unmatched: 9. Germline V gene data show CDR1 as KGHDR and CDR2 as SFDVKD. The CDR3 runs to 15 residues. This CDR3 is CATASRDRAQETQYF. The CDR3 nucleotides read TGTGCCACCGCGTCCCGGGACAGGGCTCAAGAGACCCAGTACTTC.

This clone showed up just once. The chain employs TRBV28 and TRBJ2-7; 8 positions agree with TRBD1. The length of the CDR3 is 15 residues. V gave up 7 bases and J gave up 3 bases; unmatched junction bases: 11. CDR1 is MDHEN and CDR2 is SYDVKM in the germline V gene. The CDR3 coding sequence is TGTGCCAGCACCTCCGAAGGGACAGGACACTACGAGCAGTACTTC. This codes for CASTSEGTGHYEQYF. Based on the CDR3 plus reference TRBV28 and TRBJ2-7, the full variable domain is DVKVTQSSRYLVKRTGEKVFLECVQDMDHENMFWYRQDPGLGLRLIYFSYDVKMKEKGDIPEGYSVSREKKERFSLILESASTNQTSMYLCASTSEGTGHYEQYFGPGTRLTVT.

The chain uses TRBV9 and TRBJ1-1, with TRBD1 as a possible D gene (5 bases). V was clipped by 2 bases and J by 3 bases, with 14 bases between them. There are 15 residues in the CDR3. Germline V gene lookup returns CDR1 SGDLS and CDR2 YYNGEE. The CDR3 region is CASSVGGVLDTEAFF. In nucleotides, the CDR3 is TGTGCCAGCAGCGTGGGGGGAGTCCTCGACACTGAAGCTTTCTTT.

This rearrangement joins TRBV19 to TRBJ1-1; possibly TRBD1 for D (5 bases). Germline V gives CDR1 LNHDA, CDR2 SQIVND (reference sequence). Trimming shortened V by 3 bases and J by 6 bases, and 17 bases separated the two germline ends. CDR3 size: 15 residues. CDR3 coding DNA: TGTGCCAGTAGTATCGGGGGATCGGGCGGGGCTGAAGCTTTCTTT. Encoded protein: CASSIGGSGGAEAFF.

J is TRBJ2-3 and V is TRBV18, with a weak D call TRBD2 (5 bases). The CDR3 sequence is 15 residues long. CDR1 KGHSH and CDR2 LQKENI come from the germline V gene. Trimming stripped 2 bases from V and 0 bases from J, with 9 bases between. Here the CDR3 reads CASSPSSGSTDTQYF. The CDR3 DNA is TGTGCCAGCTCACCATCGTCGGGGAGCACAGATACGCAGTATTTT.

The chain recombines TRBV6-1 with TRBJ1-2; D is unclear. Germline V gene lookup returns CDR1 MNHNS and CDR2 SASEGT. Trimming pared 3 bases from V and 0 bases from J, leaving 11 bases between. CDR3 length: 15 amino acids. The CDR3 DNA sequence: TGTGCCAGCAGTGACCTTTTAGCATCTAACTATGGCTACACCTTC. It specifies CASSDLLASNYGYTF.

V and J are TRBV28 and TRBJ1-2; TRBD1 agrees at 9 bases. Germline V gives CDR1 MDHEN, CDR2 SYDVKM. CDR3 length: 16 residues. Unmatched junction bases numbered 11, after V lost 2 bases and J lost 7 bases. The CDR3 reads CASSLGGGQGYGGYTF. The CDR3 nucleotides read TGTGCCAGCAGTTTAGGGGGAGGACAGGGGTACGGTGGCTACACCTTC.

V and J are TRBV9 and TRBJ1-5, with 7 nucleotides matching TRBD1. The CDR3 runs to 14 residues. After removal of 0 bases from V and 6 bases from J, the junction contained 3 bases not matched to a gene. Germline CDR1 and CDR2: SGDLS and YYNGEE. The CDR3 spells CASSVGQGPQPQHF. The CDR3 DNA reads as TGTGCCAGCAGCGTAGGACAGGGACCTCAGCCCCAGCATTTT.

V and J are TRBV7-3 and TRBJ1-6, with D tentatively TRBD1 (5 bases). The germline CDR1 and CDR2 sequences are SGHTA and FQGTGA. V was shortened by 3 bases and J by 10 bases, with 13 bases between the two germline ends. CDR3 length equals 14 residues. The CDR3 region has the DNA TGTGCCAGCAGCTTCGGGGGATGGGACTCACCCCTCCACTTT. Translated: CASSFGGWDSPLHF.

The chain joins TRBV30 to TRBJ1-6; the D is unclear. Looked up from germline, CDR1 is GTSNPN and CDR2 is SVGIG (reference sequence). This CDR3 comprises 15 residues. Trimming took off 1 base at V and 1 base at J, with 8 bases between the two ends. The chain's CDR3 is CAWSGRVSYNSPLHF. CDR3 nucleotide sequence: TGTGCCTGGAGTGGGAGGGTTTCCTATAATTCACCCCTCCACTTT. The full variable domain, completed using reference TRBV30 and TRBJ1-6, is SQTIHQWPATLVQPVGSPLSLECTVEGTSNPNLYWYRQAAGRGLQLLFYSVGIGQISSEVPQNLSASRPQDRQFILSSKKLLLSDSGFYLCAWSGRVSYNSPLHFGNGTRLTVT.

The chain employs TRBV5-1 and TRBJ2-3; D may be TRBD2 (6 bases). The CDR3 is made up of 15 amino acids. V lost 4 bases and J 3 bases, leaving 15 bases between the germline ends. Germline CDR1 SGHRS, CDR2 YFSETQ. The CDR3 DNA is TGCGCCAGCAGCCCCCGAGCGGGCAGAACAGATACGCAGTATTTT. Its protein product is CASSPRAGRTDTQYF.

The genes are TRBV5-4 and TRBJ2-5; possibly TRBD1 for D (6 bases). The CDR3 sequence is 15 residues long. CDR1 and CDR2 (germline): SGHNT, YYREEE (reference sequence). V dropped 0 bases and J dropped 2 bases, with 11 bases sitting between them. This CDR3 reads CASSLEQGRQETQYF. In DNA form, the CDR3 reads TGTGCCAGCAGCTTGGAACAGGGTCGGCAAGAGACCCAGTACTTC.